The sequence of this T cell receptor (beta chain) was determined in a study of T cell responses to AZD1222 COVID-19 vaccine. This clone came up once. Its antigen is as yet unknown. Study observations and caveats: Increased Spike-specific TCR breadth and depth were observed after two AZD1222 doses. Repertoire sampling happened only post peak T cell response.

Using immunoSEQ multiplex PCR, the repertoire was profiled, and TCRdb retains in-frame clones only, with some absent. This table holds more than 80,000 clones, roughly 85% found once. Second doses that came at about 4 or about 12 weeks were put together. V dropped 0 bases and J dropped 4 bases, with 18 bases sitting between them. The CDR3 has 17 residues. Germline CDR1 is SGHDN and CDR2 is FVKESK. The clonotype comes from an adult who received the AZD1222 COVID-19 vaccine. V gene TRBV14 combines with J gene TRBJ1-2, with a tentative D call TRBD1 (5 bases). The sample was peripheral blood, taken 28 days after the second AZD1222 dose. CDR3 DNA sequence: TGTGCCAGCAGCCAAGATCGGGCAGTACCCGGGGCCTATGGCTACACCTTC. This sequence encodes CASSQDRAVPGAYGYTF. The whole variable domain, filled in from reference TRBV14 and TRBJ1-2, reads EAGVTQFPSHSVIEKGQTVTLRCDPISGHDNLYWYRRVMGKEIKFLLHFVKESKQDESGMPNNRFLAERTGGTYSTLKVQPAELEDSGVYFCASSQDRAVPGAYGYTFGSGTRLTVV.